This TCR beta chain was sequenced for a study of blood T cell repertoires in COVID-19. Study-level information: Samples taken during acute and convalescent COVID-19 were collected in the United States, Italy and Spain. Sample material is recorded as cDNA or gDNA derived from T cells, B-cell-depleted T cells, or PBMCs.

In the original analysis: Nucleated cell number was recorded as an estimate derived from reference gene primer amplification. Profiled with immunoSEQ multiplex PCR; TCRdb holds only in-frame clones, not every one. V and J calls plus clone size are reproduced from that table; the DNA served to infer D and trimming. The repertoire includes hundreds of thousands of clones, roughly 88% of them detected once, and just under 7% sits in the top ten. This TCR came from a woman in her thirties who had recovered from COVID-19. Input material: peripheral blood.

Here the CDR3 DNA reads TGCGCCAGCAGCTTACTACAGGGGGGAAACACTGAAGCTTTCTTT. As protein: CASSLLQGGNTEAFF. The chain is built from TRBV5-1 and TRBJ1-1; TRBD1 matches 8 bases. The CDR3 sequence is 15 residues long. Germline CDR1 reads SGHRS; CDR2 reads YFSETQ. With 2 bases clipped from V and 2 bases from J, the junction kept 5 bases outside the gene matches.